The clone carrying this TCR beta chain was picked up one time. This sample stems from a study of shared clonotypes between healthy human individuals. Genomic DNA belonging to each subset was distributed in equal measure over several immunoSEQ plates. In the authors' methods: Because ImmunoSEQ provided only junction sequences with no quality scores, the filtering differed. Some clones are missing from TCRdb's copy, which holds only in-frame ones; the method was immunoSEQ multiplex PCR. D and trimming were read from the DNA, whereas the V and J calls and clone size are those reported in that table. This table holds some 1.5 million clones, roughly 96% found once. The CDR3 extends over 13 amino acids. V lost 4 bases and J lost 7, with 11 bases in between. The germline gives CDR1 MGHDK, CDR2 SYGVNS.

This chain uses TRBV25-1 with TRBJ1-5; D gene unclear. The receptor was isolated from a man aged 25 to 40 in good health. Sequenced material: naive CD4+ T cells sorted from blood. Subset described: CD45RA+ positively selected. CDR3 residues: CASSGGREQPQHF. Here the CDR3 DNA reads TGTGCCAGCAGTGGTGGTAGAGAGCAGCCCCAGCATTTT.